This entry lists 9 T cell receptor beta chains sequenced from one sample in a study of T cell responses to AZD1222 COVID-19 vaccine. Profiled with immunoSEQ multiplex PCR; TCRdb holds only in-frame clones, not every one. The sample has tens of thousands of clones, around 85% seen once; the top ten hold roughly 19%. The source material was peripheral blood, sampled on day 0 of MenACWY control vaccination. These TCRs come from an adult in good health.

CDR3 sequence: CASSLNRGYGYTF. The CDR3 coding sequence is TGTGCCAGCAGCTTGAACAGGGGCTATGGCTACACCTTC. V usage is TRBV5-8 and J usage is TRBJ1-2; 7 bases map to TRBD1. V shed 1 base, J shed 4 bases, and the junction held 1 base outside the gene matches. In germline, CDR1 is SGHTS, CDR2 YDEGEE. The length of the CDR3 is 13 residues.

This chain connects TRBV6-1 to TRBJ1-5, with D possibly matching TRBD1 (5 bases). There are 14 residues in the CDR3. Germline V lookup: CDR1 MNHNS, CDR2 SASEGT. With 2 bases removed from V and 4 bases from J, the gap between germline ends came to 9 bases. CDR3: CASSERRGNQPQHF. As DNA, the CDR3 is TGTGCCAGCAGTGAAAGAAGGGGTAATCAGCCCCAGCATTTT.

This clone was recorded once. The chain uses TRBV19 and TRBJ1-2, with D perhaps matching TRBD1 (5 bases). The CDR3 loop spans 14 amino acids. Germline values: CDR1 LNHDA, CDR2 SQIVND (reference sequence). Trimming shortened V by 6 bases and J by 0 bases, and 11 bases separated the two germline ends. CDR3 residues: CASRTQTANYGYTF. The CDR3 nucleotides are TGTGCCAGTAGGACTCAGACAGCTAACTATGGCTACACCTTC. The whole variable domain, remainder taken from reference TRBV19 and TRBJ1-2, is DGGITQSPKYLFRKEGQNVTLSCEQNLNHDAMYWYRQDPGQGLRLIYYSQIVNDFQKGDIAEGYSVSREKKESFPLTVTSAQKNPTAFYLCASRTQTANYGYTFGSGTRLTVV.

This rearrangement joins TRBV18 to TRBJ1-4; possible D gene TRBD1, 6 bases. V shed 5 bases and J shed 6 bases, with 16 bases lying between them. This CDR3 has 15 amino acids. Germline assignment: CDR1 KGHSH and CDR2 LQKENI. CDR3: CASSTLGGQDEKLFF. The CDR3, as DNA: TGTGCCAGCTCAACTCTCGGGGGGCAAGATGAAAAACTGTTTTTT.

V usage is TRBV28 and J usage is TRBJ2-1; D uncertain. Germline CDR1 MDHEN, CDR2 SYDVKM. CDR3 size: 15 residues. Trimming cost V 0 bases and J 6 bases, with 12 bases left between them. The DNA for the CDR3 is TGTGCCAGCAGTTTATGGACAATGGGGTTCAATGAGCAGTTCTTC. It codes for CASSLWTMGFNEQFF.

This chain uses TRBV6-5 with TRBJ1-5; 10 nucleotides align to TRBD1. CDR3 size: 14 residues. The germline V gene has CDR1 MNHEY and CDR2 SVGAGI. V shed 6 bases and J 4 bases; nucleotides not matched to a gene: 3. DNA of the CDR3: TGTGCCAGCAGGAAGGGACAGGGGAATCAGCCCCAGCATTTT. The encoded protein is CASRKGQGNQPQHF.

The rearrangement links TRBV7-8 to TRBJ1-3; D is uncertain. V dropped 5 bases and J dropped 8 bases, with 16 bases sitting between them. CDR1 and CDR2 from the germline V gene are SGHVS and FQNEAQ. The CDR3 is 14 amino acids. The CDR3 coding sequence is TGTGCCAGCAGCCCAGTCCCGGAGTGGGACACCATATATTTT. This codes for CASSPVPEWDTIYF.

The rearrangement uses TRBV28 and TRBJ1-2, with 9 nucleotides matching TRBD1. CDR3 length: 13 residues. The germline CDR1 and CDR2 sequences are MDHEN and SYDVKM. V was pared by 7 bases and J by 8 bases, with 8 bases of the junction left unmatched. The CDR3 loop reads CASNTGTGRGYTF. CDR3 sequence (DNA): TGTGCCAGCAATACCGGGACAGGGAGAGGCTACACCTTC.

This clone was counted a few times. V gene TRBV2 combines with J gene TRBJ2-6; possible D gene TRBD1, 6 bases. Germline V gene lookup returns CDR1 SNHLY and CDR2 FYNNEI. The CDR3 loop spans 15 amino acids. V was shortened by 6 bases and J by 1 base, with 10 bases between the two germline ends. In DNA form, the CDR3 reads TGTGCCAGCAGACCTACAGGGTCTGGGGCCAACGTCCTGACTTTC. Encoded protein: CASRPTGSGANVLTF.